This T cell receptor beta chain was sequenced for a study of cytomegalovirus exposure and HLA in healthy donors. Researchers ran the PCR with 60 Vbeta and 13 Jbeta primers. The method was immunoSEQ multiplex PCR; TCRdb's version includes in-frame clones alone and lacks a portion of them. The data hold about 160,000 clones, with 70% to 80% observed a single time. The clonotype originates from a man aged 40-49 years in good health and CMV-seronegative. Specimen: PBMCs.

The CDR3 coding sequence is TGTGCCAGCAGCCCACCCGGGACATACAGCCAGACCCAGTACTTC. This encodes CASSPPGTYSQTQYF. The rearrangement joins TRBV11-2 to TRBJ2-5; tentative D call: TRBD1 (6 bases). CDR3 size: 15 residues. The germline CDR1 and CDR2 sequences are SGHAT and FQNNGV. V was trimmed by 5 bases and J by 6 bases, leaving 19 bases between them.